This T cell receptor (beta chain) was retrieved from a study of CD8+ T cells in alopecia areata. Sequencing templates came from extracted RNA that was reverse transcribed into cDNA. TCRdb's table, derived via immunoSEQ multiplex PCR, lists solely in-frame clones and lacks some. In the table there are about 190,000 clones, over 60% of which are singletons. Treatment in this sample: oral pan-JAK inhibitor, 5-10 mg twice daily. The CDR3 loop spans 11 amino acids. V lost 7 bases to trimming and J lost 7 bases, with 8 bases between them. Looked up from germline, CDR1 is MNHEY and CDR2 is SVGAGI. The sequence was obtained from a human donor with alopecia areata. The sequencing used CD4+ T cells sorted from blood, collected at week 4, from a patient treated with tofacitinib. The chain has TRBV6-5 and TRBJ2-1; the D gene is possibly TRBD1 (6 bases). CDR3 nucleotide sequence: TGTGCCAGCACCGGACAGAATGAGCAGTTCTTC. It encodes CASTGQNEQFF.